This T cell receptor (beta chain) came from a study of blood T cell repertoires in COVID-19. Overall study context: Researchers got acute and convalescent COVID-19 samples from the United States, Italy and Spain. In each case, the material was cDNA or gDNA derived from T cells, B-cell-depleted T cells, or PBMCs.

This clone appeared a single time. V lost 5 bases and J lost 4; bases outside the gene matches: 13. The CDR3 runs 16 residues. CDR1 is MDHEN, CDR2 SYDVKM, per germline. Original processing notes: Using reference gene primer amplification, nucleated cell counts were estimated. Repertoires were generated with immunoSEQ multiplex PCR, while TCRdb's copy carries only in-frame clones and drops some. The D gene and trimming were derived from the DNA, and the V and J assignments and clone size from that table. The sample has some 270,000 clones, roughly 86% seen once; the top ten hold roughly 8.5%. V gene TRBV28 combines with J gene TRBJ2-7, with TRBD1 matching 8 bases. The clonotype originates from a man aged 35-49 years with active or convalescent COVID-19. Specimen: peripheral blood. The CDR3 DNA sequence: TGTGCCAGCAGTGCGATGGACAGGGCCTATTTGTACGAGCAGTACTTC. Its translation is CASSAMDRAYLYEQYF.